This T cell receptor (beta chain) was found in a study of control samples from healthy donors and cancer patients. V dropped 4 bases and J dropped 4 bases, with 15 bases sitting between them. This CDR3 has 15 amino acids. Germline CDR1 is WSHSY and CDR2 is SAAADI. Using immunoSEQ multiplex PCR, the repertoire was profiled, and TCRdb retains in-frame clones only, with some absent. There are 10,000 to 15,000 clones in the sample; roughly 90% occur only once, and 2.8% lies in the top ten. Sample: formalin-fixed, paraffin-embedded tissue. The genes are TRBV10-2 and TRBJ2-3, with D maybe TRBD2 (7 bases). The receptor comes from a male donor with melanoma. CDR3 in amino acids: CASSGGGASADTQYF. Here the CDR3 DNA reads TGCGCCAGCAGTGGAGGGGGGGCATCAGCAGATACGCAGTATTTT.